This is a list of T cell receptor beta chains from one sample in a study of cytomegalovirus exposure and HLA in healthy donors. Profiling relied on immunoSEQ multiplex PCR, and the TCRdb table lists in-frame clones only, not all of them. Here the sample spans around 140,000 clones, around 72% being singletons. The material sequenced was PBMCs. Receptors originate from a man aged 50 to 60 in good health and CMV-seropositive. Both conserved end residues are part of each CDR3. Fields, in order: V gene, J gene, CDR3 length, CDR3 protein.

TRBV28	TRBJ1-5	16	CASSYRTGSGYQPQHF
TRBV7-3	TRBJ2-3	15	CASSLTRAGGDTQYF
TRBV2	TRBJ2-7	11	CASSEIDRTYF
TRBV19	TRBJ2-7	14	CASTPDGGLREQYF
TRBV5-1	TRBJ1-2	15	CASSKIPQGNYGYTF
TRBV11-2	TRBJ1-5	15	CASSVGTGGNQPQHF
TRBV6-6	TRBJ1-2	15	CASSDRDRGLYGYTF
TRBV19	TRBJ1-1	13	CASSIKDRGQAFF
TRBV4-1	TRBJ2-7	16	CASSQARSGTTYEQYF
TRBV6-5	TRBJ1-4	15	CASRNVGSLNEKLFF
TRBV11-3	TRBJ2-1	15	CASSLGRRGYNEQFF
TRBV5-1	TRBJ2-7	14	CASSSGQGGYEQYF
TRBV4-3	TRBJ2-1	17	CASSQGTSGRSYNEQFF
TRBV2	TRBJ2-5	13	CASTRSPVETQYF
TRBV2	TRBJ2-1	13	CASRGLAYNEQFF
TRBV29-1	TRBJ1-2	15	CSVPLNGQGRVGYTF
TRBV7-8	TRBJ2-7	15	CASSFGQGLIYEQYF
TRBV5-1	TRBJ1-3	15	CASSSTGTSGNTIYF
TRBV7-2	TRBJ1-5	13	CASSLVPDQPQHF
TRBV5-1	TRBJ1-4	14	CASSLGQVDEKLFF
TRBV27	TRBJ2-7	12	CASSPDRVEQYF
TRBV6-5	TRBJ1-1	14	CASSYQGMNTEAFF
TRBV27	TRBJ2-7	17	CASSLEEDRVPTYEQYF
TRBV6-6	TRBJ2-1	14	CASSYLTGGSEQFF
TRBV11-3	TRBJ2-3	15	CASSLGGSATDTQYF
TRBV5-1	TRBJ1-2	17	CASSLTPGGQGNYGYTF
TRBV7-8	TRBJ1-5	16	CASSTGVGGSNQPQHF
TRBV7-9	TRBJ1-1	14	CASSLQGSNTEAFF
TRBV23-1	TRBJ2-2	16	CASSHYRGRGNGELFF
TRBV10-3	TRBJ2-3	16	CAISQGDRGRGDTQYF
TRBV6-1	TRBJ2-3	12	CASTLATDTQYF
TRBV2	TRBJ2-3	17	CASTGSGGPRSRDTQYF
TRBV5-1	TRBJ2-3	15	CASSLLTSGTDTQYF
TRBV6-4	TRBJ1-5	13	CASSDSSNQPQHF
TRBV6-1	TRBJ2-1	15	CASSAPRGVGNEQFF
TRBV6-5	TRBJ2-5	13	CASSTSRNPFRYF
TRBV6-5	TRBJ1-5	16	CASSWDRGMSNQPQHF
TRBV2	TRBJ1-4	11	CASSNLGFGFF
TRBV7-2	TRBJ2-2	17	CASSLFSRTANTGELFF
TRBV11-3	TRBJ2-7	14	CASSLGFDTYEQYF
TRBV7-8	TRBJ2-6	18	CASSLRDRGLSGANVLTF
TRBV6-6	TRBJ2-7	14	CASHAGTSSYEQYF
TRBV11-2	TRBJ2-7	13	CASSPAGPSEQYF
TRBV9	TRBJ1-2	15	CASSARTGSTYGYTF
TRBV6-1	TRBJ1-1	11	CASSEGGGAFF
TRBV25-1	TRBJ1-4	16	CASSEGQGATNEKLFF
TRBV7-2	TRBJ2-7	15	CASSPRTQGIGEQYF
TRBV4-1	TRBJ2-7	14	CASSSWLAGLEQYF
TRBV5-1	TRBJ2-1	17	CASSLYVGLATGNEQFF